The 14 T cell receptor beta chains below were found in one sample sequenced in a study of memory CD4+ T cells and cytomegalovirus serostatus. Single viable CD3+CD4+CD8-CD45RO+ cells were sorted as the memory CD4+ T cells. Clones were sequenced by immunoSEQ multiplex PCR, and TCRdb holds only the in-frame ones, with some missing. This table holds approximately 50,000 clones, about 73% found once. Sequencing was carried out using memory CD4+ T cells from blood. The receptors originated from an adult in good health and CMV-seropositive.

This chain connects TRBV25-1 to TRBJ1-1; D remains unclear. Trimming left V 11 bases short and J 8 bases short, with 15 bases between. Germline V gives CDR1 MGHDK, CDR2 SYGVNS. The CDR3 totals 11 residues. DNA of the CDR3: TGTGCCGGAGAAAACATGGGGGAAGCTTTCTTT. Its protein is CAGENMGEAFF.

V is TRBV4-2 and J is TRBJ1-3, with TRBD1 matching 10 bases. Trimming cost V 4 bases and J 2 bases; bases outside gene matches: 8. The CDR3 totals 17 residues. CDR1 is LGHNA, CDR2 YNFKEQ, per germline. The CDR3 spells CASSRSPTGGPGNTIYF. The CDR3 DNA is TGTGCCAGCAGCCGGTCCCCGACAGGGGGCCCTGGAAACACCATATATTTT.

This clone was observed a single time. This chain connects TRBV19 to TRBJ1-2; a weak D match, TRBD1 (6 bases). The germline V gene has CDR1 LNHDA and CDR2 SQIVND (reference sequence). The CDR3 has 14 residues. Trimming left V 8 bases short and J 0 bases short, with 13 bases between. The CDR3 sequence is CASYQGRPNYGYTF. CDR3 in DNA: TGTGCCAGTTATCAGGGGAGACCTAACTATGGCTACACCTTC.

The chain has TRBV5-5 and TRBJ2-2; 10 bases align to TRBD2. Germline V gene lookup returns CDR1 SGHKS and CDR2 YYEKEE (reference sequence). Losses at the gene ends were 2 bases for V and 6 bases for J; bases not matched to a gene: 4. The CDR3 runs to 15 residues. The CDR3 spells CASSLDSGRSGELFF. DNA of the CDR3: TGTGCCAGCAGCTTAGATAGCGGGAGGTCCGGGGAGCTGTTTTTT.

The rearrangement joins TRBV9 to TRBJ2-5; 7 positions agree with TRBD1. CDR3 size: 13 residues. The trim removed 3 bases at V and 2 bases at J, leaving 1 base unmatched. Germline-derived CDR1 and CDR2 are SGDLS and YYNGEE. This CDR3 reads CASSGGQQETQYF. CDR3 sequence (DNA): TGTGCCAGCAGCGGGGGACAGCAAGAGACCCAGTACTTC.

The chain employs TRBV5-4 and TRBJ2-5, with 9 bases fitting TRBD2. Germline V CDR1 and CDR2: SGHNT, YYREEE (reference sequence). The CDR3 covers 14 residues. With V trimmed by 2 bases and J by 3 bases, 2 bases remained unmatched. The CDR3 DNA reads as TGTGCCAGCAGCTTAGCGGGAGGCGAAGAGACCCAGTACTTC. It is translated as CASSLAGGEETQYF.

In its sample, this clone was seen once. The chain combines TRBV27 with TRBJ2-2; possible D gene TRBD2, 6 bases. V was shortened by 6 bases and J by 8 bases, with 16 bases between the two germline ends. Germline lookup yields CDR1 MNHEY and CDR2 SMNVEV (reference sequence). This CDR3 contains 14 residues. Here the CDR3 DNA reads TGTGCCAGCAGCCCTCAGACGGGGGTGGGGGAGCTGTTTTTT. This gives the protein CASSPQTGVGELFF.

The gene calls are TRBV11-1 and TRBJ2-7, with 10 bases matching TRBD2. The V segment lost 5 bases and the J segment 0 bases; nucleotides outside the gene matches: 13. Germline V CDR1 and CDR2: SGHAT, FQDESV (reference sequence). The CDR3 covers 18 residues. The CDR3 DNA reads as TGTGCCAGCAGCCGATCAAGATCTAGCGGGAGTTCCTCCTACGAGCAGTACTTC. It codes for CASSRSRSSGSSSYEQYF.

The J gene is TRBJ1-2, the V gene TRBV11-3, with 8 bases fitting TRBD1. V was pared by 2 bases and J by 8 bases, with 7 bases of the junction left unmatched. CDR3 size: 14 residues. Germline V CDR1 and CDR2: SGHNT, YENEEA. DNA of the CDR3: TGTGCCAGCAGCTTAATTCAGGGGGCCGGGGGCTACACCTTC. Translating it yields CASSLIQGAGGYTF.

The J gene is TRBJ2-1, the V gene TRBV7-2, with D perhaps TRBD2 (6 bases). The CDR3 spans 13 residues. Trimming removed 3 bases at V and 7 bases at J, with 10 bases between. Germline CDR1 reads SGHTA; CDR2 reads FQGNSA. CDR3 sequence (DNA): TGTGCCAGCAGCTTTAGACGGGAGAATGAGCAGTTCTTC. Its protein product is CASSFRRENEQFF.

This clone was detected only a few times. This rearrangement joins TRBV6-1 to TRBJ1-4; 8 nucleotides line up with TRBD1. CDR3 length: 14 amino acids. The germline V gene has CDR1 MNHNS and CDR2 SASEGT. V lost 6 bases and J lost 3; bases outside the gene matches: 3. Here the CDR3 reads CASRDRAANEKLFF. The CDR3 DNA reads as TGTGCCAGCAGGGACAGGGCAGCTAATGAAAAACTGTTTTTT.

The chain uses TRBV23-1 and TRBJ2-1; D tentatively reads TRBD1 or TRBD2 (5 bases each). TRBV23-1 is known as an ORF, though its function is uncertain. The CDR3 is 13 residues long. V lost 7 bases and J 4 bases, leaving 11 bases between the germline ends. This CDR3 is CASNLRGYNEQFF. The CDR3 nucleotides read TGCGCCAGCAATTTGAGGGGATACAATGAGCAGTTCTTC.

The chain employs TRBV9 and TRBJ2-2; D gene ambiguous. Trimming took off 4 bases at V and 9 bases at J, with 10 bases between the two ends. Germline lookup yields CDR1 SGDLS and CDR2 YYNGEE. This CDR3 is built from 12 residues. The CDR3 sequence: CASSLRGRELFF. The DNA of the CDR3 is TGTGCCAGCAGCCTCCGTGGTAGGGAGCTGTTTTTT.

The genes are TRBV10-3 and TRBJ2-7; 10 nucleotides line up with TRBD2. CDR1 and CDR2 from the germline V gene are ENHRY and SYGVKD. The CDR3 has 13 amino acids. The V segment lost 6 bases and the J segment 5 bases; nucleotides outside the gene matches: 4. DNA of the CDR3: TGTGCCATCAGATTAGCGGGAGGCGACGAGCAGTACTTC. Amino acid sequence: CAIRLAGGDEQYF.